A single sample is the source of the 21 T cell receptor beta chains below, sequenced in a study of T cells in Graves' hyperthyroidism and ophthalmopathy. Amplification targeted TCR beta CDR3 regions from RNA transcripts. HTBI primers drove first-round RT-PCR of the TCR CDR3. TCRdb re-derived calls from the multiplex PCR reads in MiXCR, one entry per CDR3 protein. Of a few hundred thousand distinct CDR3 sequences in the sample, roughly 45% are singletons; the top ten hold around 47%. Material for sequencing was peripheral blood or thyroid tissue (not recorded which). The receptor source for this set is an adult woman with Graves' disease, either hyperthyroidism or ophthalmopathy (not recorded which).

V usage is TRBV7-2 and J usage is TRBJ1-6, with D hard to call. The CDR3 length is 15 residues. V was cut by 5 bases and J by 8 bases, with 16 bases left in between. The germline V gene encodes CDR1 SGHTA and CDR2 FQGNSA. CDR3 residues: CASSQDWAGDSPLHF. As DNA, the CDR3 is TGTGCCAGCAGCCAAGACTGGGCCGGGGATTCACCCCTCCACTTT.

The rearrangement links TRBV19 to TRBJ1-2, with no clear D. Deletions cut 7 bases from V and 4 bases from J, with 19 bases between. CDR1 is LNHDA, CDR2 SQIVND, per germline (reference sequence). The CDR3 is made up of 15 amino acids. Written as DNA, the CDR3 is TGTGCCAGTACCCCAGACTTCTCGAGTGGCTATGGCTACACCTTC. Translating it yields CASTPDFSSGYGYTF.

This clonotype occurred a few times. The chain joins TRBV7-9 to TRBJ1-1, with 9 bases aligning to TRBD1. The CDR3 covers 16 residues. The germline CDR1 and CDR2 sequences are SEHNR and FQNEAQ (reference sequence). After removal of 2 bases from V and 5 bases from J, the junction contained 9 bases not matched to a gene. CDR3 sequence (DNA): TGTGCCAGCAGCTTACGGTCCGGGACAGGGTGGACTGAAGCTTTCTTT. Its translation is CASSLRSGTGWTEAFF.

J is TRBJ1-1 and V is TRBV12-3 or TRBV12-4; D is possibly TRBD1 (6 bases). V was clipped by 4 bases and J by 4 bases, with 13 bases between them. CDR3 size: 14 residues. The CDR3 loop reads CASSSGTTGTEAFF. CDR3 DNA sequence: TGTGCCAGCAGTTCCGGGACAACGGGCACTGAAGCTTTCTTT.

The rearrangement uses TRBV15 and TRBJ2-7; D uncertain. Trimming removed 8 bases at V and 4 bases at J, with 12 bases between. From germline, CDR1 is LNHNV and CDR2 YYDKDF (reference sequence). The CDR3 totals 12 residues. In DNA form, the CDR3 reads TGTGCCACCTCTATCGGTTCGTACGAGCAGTACTTC. Translation gives CATSIGSYEQYF.

The chain recombines TRBV19 with TRBJ1-1; no clear D gene. Trimming left V 3 bases short and J 6 bases short, with 14 bases between. The CDR3 length is 14 residues. Germline V gene data show CDR1 as LNHDA and CDR2 as SQIVND (reference sequence). This CDR3 is CASSMGLVRAEAFF. The CDR3, as DNA: TGTGCCAGTAGTATGGGGTTGGTCCGGGCTGAAGCTTTCTTT.

This clonotype was picked up many times. This rearrangement joins TRBV29-1 to TRBJ2-2; 8 bases agree with TRBD2. Losses at the gene ends were 7 bases for V and 3 bases for J; bases not matched to a gene: 10. The germline V gene has CDR1 SQVTM and CDR2 ANQGSEA. The CDR3 consists of 15 residues. The CDR3 sequence: CSAMAGGSYTGELFF. The CDR3 DNA reads as TGCAGCGCCATGGCGGGAGGTTCGTACACCGGGGAGCTGTTTTTT.

This clonotype has ten or more counts. The chain has TRBV6-1 and TRBJ2-7; D remains unclear. Germline assignment: CDR1 MNHNS and CDR2 SASEGT. This CDR3 is built from 11 residues. Deletions cut 8 bases from V and 5 bases from J, with 10 bases between. CDR3 coding DNA: TGTGCCAGCGGGAAGTTGGACGAGCAGTACTTC. Translation: CASGKLDEQYF.

This clonotype was found many times. A read error may account for a junction end that differs from germline. The chain is built from TRBV5-1 and TRBJ2-5; D may correspond to TRBD1 or TRBD2 (5 bases each). This CDR3 has 13 residues. Germline V gives CDR1 SGHRS, CDR2 YFSETQ. CDR3 DNA sequence: TGTGCCAGCAGCCTCGGGACGGGGGAGACCCAGTACTTC. Translated, it gives CASSLGTGETQYF.

This clonotype was recorded many times. This sequence joins TRBV7-2 and TRBJ2-7; 10 nucleotides agree with TRBD2. The V and J ends lost 5 bases and 2 bases, in that order; junction bases with no gene match: 6. Germline-derived CDR1 and CDR2 are SGHTA and FQGNSA. This CDR3 is built from 15 residues. The CDR3: CASSRGTSETYEQYF. The CDR3 DNA is TGTGCCAGCAGCAGGGGGACTAGCGAGACCTACGAGCAGTACTTC.

In this sample, this clonotype turned up a few times. The chain couples TRBV29-1 to TRBJ2-5; 8 nucleotides agree with TRBD2. V was clipped by 7 bases and J by 3 bases; unmatched bases: 13. The CDR3 has 15 amino acids. In germline, CDR1 is SQVTM, CDR2 ANQGSEA. The CDR3 protein is CSAGAAGGPKETQYF. The CDR3 bases are TGCAGCGCTGGCGCGGCGGGAGGCCCTAAAGAGACCCAGTACTTC.

The chain is built from TRBV20-1 and TRBJ2-3; 11 bases match TRBD2. The CDR3 runs 18 residues. The V gene end was trimmed by 1 base and the J gene end by 2 bases; junction bases not matched to a gene: 11. CDR1 and CDR2 (germline): DFQATT, SNEGSKA (reference sequence). CDR3 sequence reads: CSARGSTSGSLDTDTQYF. The CDR3 DNA reads as TGCAGTGCTAGAGGATCTACTAGCGGGAGTCTTGACACAGATACGCAGTATTTT.

In this sample, this clonotype turned up a few times. The V and J genes are TRBV29-1 and TRBJ1-2; tentatively, D is TRBD1 (6 bases). Germline V gene lookup returns CDR1 SQVTM and CDR2 ANQGSEA. Trimming took off 5 bases at V and 4 bases at J, with 17 bases between the two ends. The CDR3 is 14 amino acids. The CDR3 region has the DNA TGCAGCGTTCGCTACAGGGCTCTAGGCTATGGCTACACCTTC. Amino acids: CSVRYRALGYGYTF. Together with reference TRBV29-1 and TRBJ1-2, the CDR3 gives the full variable domain: SAVISQKPSRDICQRGTSLTIQCQVDSQVTMMFWYRQQPGQSLTLIATANQGSEATYESGFVIDKFPISRPNLTFSTLTVSNMSPEDSSIYLCSVRYRALGYGYTFGSGTRLTVV.

This clonotype was detected ten times or more. The chain uses TRBV29-1 and TRBJ1-1; D is unresolved. Trimming took 4 bases from V and 3 from J, leaving 9 bases between them. The CDR3 is 12 residues long. The germline V gene has CDR1 SQVTM and CDR2 ANQGSEA. CDR3: CSVAGYYTEAFF. For the CDR3, the DNA is TGCAGCGTTGCAGGATATTACACTGAAGCTTTCTTT.

This chain connects TRBV20-1 to TRBJ2-5, with 11 bases fitting TRBD2. The CDR3 consists of 13 residues. The V gene end was trimmed by 5 bases and the J gene end by 5 bases; junction bases not matched to a gene: 4. Germline V CDR1 and CDR2: DFQATT, SNEGSKA (reference sequence). DNA for the CDR3: TGCAGTGCTGTTACTAGCGGGAGTGAGACCCAGTACTTC. It encodes CSAVTSGSETQYF.

In this sample, this clonotype turned up a few times. In DNA form, the CDR3 reads TGTGCCAGTAGTGGGACACTAACTAATGAAAAACTGTTTTTT. Its translation: CASSGTLTNEKLFF. The chain carries TRBV19 and TRBJ1-4; D perhaps matches TRBD1 (6 bases). The CDR3 runs 14 residues. V shed 5 bases and J shed 1 base, with 8 bases lying between them. Germline CDR1 is LNHDA and CDR2 is SQIVND (reference sequence).

The chain carries TRBV28 and TRBJ1-6, with a weak D call TRBD1 (6 bases). Germline CDR1 reads MDHEN; CDR2 reads SYDVKM. V lost 4 bases to trimming and J lost 7 bases, with 14 bases between them. This CDR3 comprises 15 residues. The CDR3 reads CASSWGAGTNSPLHF. The CDR3 region has the DNA TGTGCCAGCAGTTGGGGGGCGGGAACGAATTCACCCCTCCACTTT.

At least ten counts were recorded for this clonotype. V and J are TRBV6-1 and TRBJ1-5, with a possible D match to TRBD1 (5 bases). CDR3 length: 16 residues. V gave up 2 bases and J gave up 0 bases, with 11 bases separating them. The germline gives CDR1 MNHNS, CDR2 SASEGT. This CDR3 is CASSENRDYSNQPQHF. In nucleotides, the CDR3 is TGTGCCAGCAGTGAAAACCGGGACTATAGCAATCAGCCCCAGCATTTT.

The gene calls are TRBV20-1 and TRBJ2-5; D may be TRBD2 (5 bases). From germline, CDR1 is DFQATT and CDR2 SNEGSKA (reference sequence). V was shortened by 5 bases and J by 7 bases, with 14 bases between the two germline ends. The CDR3 contains 12 residues. In DNA, the CDR3 is TGCAGTGCTTATACCCGGGCGGGGACCCAGTACTTC. Translation gives CSAYTRAGTQYF.

This rearrangement joins TRBV6-6 to TRBJ1-1; no reliable D call. Between the trimmed V and J ends, which lost 2 bases and 0 bases, there was a span of 16 bases. This CDR3 region has 17 residues. In germline, CDR1 is MNHNY, CDR2 SVGAGI (reference sequence). The CDR3 coding sequence is TGTGCCAGCAGTTACCCCATTTTATCCAGCATGAACACTGAAGCTTTCTTT. It codes for CASSYPILSSMNTEAFF.

V is TRBV6-5 and J is TRBJ2-7, with TRBD2 matching 8 bases. This CDR3 region has 12 residues. Germline CDR1 and CDR2: MNHEY and SVGAGI. V lost 11 bases, J lost 3 bases, and 6 bases stayed unmatched. CDR3 residues: CASHSGSYEQYF. The CDR3 DNA sequence: TGTGCCTCACACAGCGGGAGCTACGAGCAGTACTTC.